These 32 T cell receptor beta chains came from one sample sequenced in a study of identical twins. TCRdb reprocessed the 5' RACE reads with MiXCR, giving one entry per CDR3 protein. Counted here are about 220,000 distinct CDR3 sequences, approximately 7.1% occurring once; the ten biggest clones make up roughly 15%. The sample also formed part of further work on T cells expressing NK-cell markers.

Sequencing was performed on CD8+ T cells sorted from blood. Receptors originate from a woman younger than 35 in good health.

The V call is TRBV14, the J call TRBJ2-1; TRBD2 matches at 7 bases. The CDR3 is 15 amino acids. Germline assignment: CDR1 SGHDN and CDR2 FVKESK. J was trimmed by 6 bases and V by 0 bases; bases with no gene match: 5. CDR3 residues: CASSQDLASGNEQFF. CDR3 DNA sequence: TGTGCCAGCAGCCAAGATTTGGCTAGCGGCAATGAGCAGTTCTTC. The full variable domain, completed using reference TRBV14 and TRBJ2-1, is EAGVTQFPSHSVIEKGQTVTLRCDPISGHDNLYWYRRVMGKEIKFLLHFVKESKQDESGMPNNRFLAERTGGTYSTLKVQPAELEDSGVYFCASSQDLASGNEQFFGPGTRLTVL.

The rearrangement links TRBV18 to TRBJ2-2, with 7 nucleotides matching TRBD2. Germline V CDR1 and CDR2: KGHSH, LQKENI. V gave up 4 bases and J gave up 0 bases; unmatched junction bases: 5. The CDR3 contains 16 residues. The CDR3 DNA sequence: TGTGCCAGCTCACTAGGGACTACCCCGAACACCGGGGAGCTGTTTTTT. Translation gives CASSLGTTPNTGELFF.

A few counts support this clonotype. The J gene is TRBJ1-1, the V gene TRBV30, with D unclear. V lost 4 bases, J lost 7 bases, and 13 bases lay in between. The CDR3 sequence is 12 residues long. CDR1 and CDR2 (germline): GTSNPN, SVGIG (reference sequence). This CDR3 is CAWKGESVEAFF. The CDR3 nucleotides read TGTGCCTGGAAAGGTGAATCTGTTGAAGCTTTCTTT.

This clonotype was counted a few times. The CDR3 DNA is TGTGCCGTCGGGACAGGGGTCGATGAGCAGTTCTTC. Residues: CAVGTGVDEQFF. J is TRBJ2-1 and V is TRBV12-3 or TRBV12-4; 10 bases are shared with TRBD1. With 11 bases clipped from V and 8 bases from J, the junction kept 6 bases outside the gene matches. CDR3 length: 12 residues.

The DNA for the CDR3 is TGTGCCACACAGGGGGCGAACTATGGCTACACCTTC. It translates to CATQGANYGYTF. The chain combines TRBV27 with TRBJ1-2, with 9 bases that match TRBD1. J was trimmed by 2 bases and V by 10 bases; bases with no gene match: 2. Looked up from germline, CDR1 is MNHEY and CDR2 is SMNVEV (reference sequence). There are 12 residues in the CDR3.

The chain links TRBV5-1 to TRBJ2-7; D is undetermined. Germline loops: CDR1 SGHRS, CDR2 YFSETQ. The CDR3 totals 12 residues. The V end was cut by 9 bases, the J end by 5 bases, with 15 bases between. This CDR3 reads CATTPSVHEQYF. Here the CDR3 DNA reads TGCGCCACCACCCCCTCGGTCCACGAGCAGTACTTC.

This clonotype occurred many times. The chain recombines TRBV4-2 with TRBJ1-2; tentative D call: TRBD1 (5 bases). Germline CDR1 reads LGHNA; CDR2 reads YNFKEQ. Trimming shortened V by 1 base and J by 3 bases, and 15 bases separated the two germline ends. The CDR3 is 16 residues long. The CDR3 loop is CASSQAAGLSDYGYTF. The CDR3 nucleotides read TGTGCCAGCAGCCAAGCTGCAGGGCTCTCCGACTATGGCTACACCTTC.

On this clonotype: At one end the junction does not follow the germline gene, possibly because of a read error. The V gene is TRBV12-3 or TRBV12-4, the J gene TRBJ2-3; D may correspond to TRBD1 or TRBD2 (6 bases each). The CDR3 consists of 15 residues. The CDR3 DNA reads as TGTGCCAGCAGTTTCGGGGGACATAACACAGATACACAGTATTTT. This encodes CASSFGGHNTDTQYF.

This clonotype was seen at least ten times. The chain couples TRBV20-1 to TRBJ2-2; TRBD2 is a possible D gene (5 bases). Germline V gene lookup returns CDR1 DFQATT and CDR2 SNEGSKA (reference sequence). There are 14 residues in the CDR3. Trimming left V 3 bases short and J 3 bases short, with 11 bases between. CDR3 in amino acids: CSASPGIDTGELFF. In nucleotides, the CDR3 is TGCAGTGCTAGCCCGGGGATAGACACCGGGGAGCTGTTTTTT.

This clonotype was found a few times. The CDR3 loop is CASTFSAGAGLPYEQYF. The CDR3 bases are TGTGCCAGCACCTTTTCGGCGGGTGCGGGACTCCCGTACGAGCAGTACTTC. The J gene is TRBJ2-7, the V gene TRBV7-2, with a tentative D call TRBD2 (6 bases). V was trimmed by 7 bases and J by 4 bases, leaving 26 bases between them. Per germline, CDR1 SGHTA and CDR2 FQGNSA. The CDR3 totals 17 residues. The whole variable domain, remainder taken from reference TRBV7-2 and TRBJ2-7, is GAGVSQSPSNKVTEKGKDVELRCDPISGHTALYWYRQSLGQGLEFLIYFQGNSAPDKSGLPSDRFSAERTGGSVSTLTIQRTQQEDSAVYLCASTFSAGAGLPYEQYFGPGTRLTVT.

In its sample, this clonotype is medium-sized. The rearrangement joins TRBV3-1 to TRBJ2-7; 10 bases line up with TRBD1. CDR3 length: 15 amino acids. The V gene end was trimmed by 1 base and the J gene end by 5 bases; junction bases not matched to a gene: 5. The germline V gene encodes CDR1 LGHDT and CDR2 YNNKEL (reference sequence). The CDR3 protein is CASSQGQGARHEQYF. CDR3 bases: TGTGCCAGCAGCCAAGGACAGGGGGCGCGCCACGAGCAGTACTTC.

This clonotype has a count of ten or more. The chain carries TRBV7-3 and TRBJ2-1; 11 nucleotides align to TRBD2. V lost 5 bases, J lost 6 bases, and 6 bases stayed unmatched. The CDR3 runs to 15 residues. CDR1 is SGHTA, CDR2 FQGTGA, per germline. The CDR3 loop is CASSEGLAGSNEQFF. The CDR3, as DNA: TGTGCCAGCAGCGAAGGACTAGCGGGTAGCAATGAGCAGTTCTTC.

The V gene is TRBV6-2 or TRBV6-3, the J gene TRBJ2-1; no clear D. Trimming cost V 10 bases and J 2 bases, with 15 bases left between them. The germline gives CDR1 MNHEY, CDR2 SVGEGT. This CDR3 comprises 14 residues. CDR3 protein: CATFQNRAYNEQFF. The CDR3 nucleotides are TGTGCCACCTTCCAAAATAGGGCCTACAATGAGCAGTTCTTC.

This clonotype was observed many times. The chain has TRBV9 and TRBJ2-1; the match to TRBD1 covers 7 bases. V lost 4 bases, J lost 2 bases, and 3 bases stayed unmatched. CDR3 length equals 14 residues. The germline V gene has CDR1 SGDLS and CDR2 YYNGEE. CDR3 coding DNA: TGTGCCAGCAGCTCAGGGGGTCCCTACAATGAGCAGTTCTTC. This codes for CASSSGGPYNEQFF.

This clonotype occurred a few times. The chain carries TRBV2 and TRBJ1-5; D gene uncertain. CDR1 and CDR2 from the germline V gene are SNHLY and FYNNEI. The CDR3 contains 15 residues. The V end was cut by 3 bases, the J end by 0 bases, with 9 bases between. The CDR3 reads CASSDSVYSNQPQHF. The CDR3 region has the DNA TGTGCCAGCAGTGATTCGGTATATAGCAATCAGCCCCAGCATTTT.

This clonotype has just a few counts. The V and J genes are TRBV4-3 and TRBJ1-2, with a weak D call TRBD1 (5 bases). Trimming cost V 0 bases and J 5 bases, with 7 bases left between them. The germline V gene has CDR1 LGHNA and CDR2 YSLEER. This CDR3 is built from 13 residues. In DNA, the CDR3 is TGCGCCAGCAGCCAAGATCAGGGTTATGGCTACACCTTC. This codes for CASSQDQGYGYTF.

This clonotype has only a few counts. V and J are TRBV9 and TRBJ2-7; 12 bases are shared with TRBD1. Germline values: CDR1 SGDLS, CDR2 YYNGEE. The CDR3 spans 15 residues. V lost 6 bases to trimming and J lost 5 bases; unmatched junction nucleotides: 9. DNA of the CDR3: TGTGCCAGCAACGACGATGGGACAGGGGGCGACGAGCAGTACTTC. Residues: CASNDDGTGGDEQYF.

There are many counts of this clonotype. The genes are TRBV12-5 and TRBJ2-7; 8 nucleotides agree with TRBD1. The V segment lost 5 bases and the J segment 4 bases; nucleotides outside the gene matches: 4. Germline CDR1 is LGHNT and CDR2 is FRNRAP. CDR3 length equals 13 residues. This CDR3 is CASGPGQGYEQYF. DNA for the CDR3: TGTGCTAGTGGTCCAGGACAGGGTTACGAGCAGTACTTC. Filled out from reference TRBV12-5 and TRBJ2-7, the complete variable domain reads DARVTQTPRHKVTEMGQEVTMRCQPILGHNTVFWYRQTMMQGLELLAYFRNRAPLDDSGMPKDRFSAEMPDATLATLKIQPSEPRDSAVYFCASGPGQGYEQYFGPGTRLTVT.

V is TRBV7-7 and J is TRBJ2-1, with D uncertain. This CDR3 spans 17 amino acids. The V end was cut by 1 base, the J end by 0 bases, with 13 bases between. Germline CDR1 SSHAT, CDR2 FNYEAQ (reference sequence). The chain's CDR3 is CASSLDPSPSSYNEQFF. CDR3 bases: TGTGCCAGCAGCTTAGATCCCAGCCCGAGCTCCTACAATGAGCAGTTCTTC.

The chain recombines TRBV6-5 with TRBJ2-5, with 9 bases identical to TRBD2. This CDR3 has 15 amino acids. Per germline, CDR1 MNHEY and CDR2 SVGAGI. V dropped 0 bases and J dropped 5; count of bases not matched to a gene: 4. CDR3 in amino acids: CASSYSAGGVETQYF. CDR3 sequence (DNA): TGTGCCAGCAGTTACTCGGCGGGAGGGGTGGAGACCCAGTACTTC.

This clonotype was counted only a few times. The chain combines TRBV19 with TRBJ2-7, with no clear D. The CDR3 has 15 amino acids. Deletions cut 1 base from V and 0 bases from J, with 10 bases between. Per the germline V gene, CDR1 is LNHDA and CDR2 is SQIVND (reference sequence). DNA of the CDR3: TGTGCCAGTAGTATAGGAAGCAGAACCTCCTACGAGCAGTACTTC. Protein product: CASSIGSRTSYEQYF.

This clonotype was seen only a few times. The V and J genes are TRBV3-1 and TRBJ2-5, with TRBD1 matching 9 bases. V shed 0 bases, J shed 7 bases, and the junction held 9 bases outside the gene matches. The CDR3 consists of 16 residues. The V gene's germline CDR1 is LGHDT and CDR2 YNNKEL (reference sequence). CDR3 nucleotide sequence: TGTGCCAGCAGCCAAGAGCCACAGGGGGCTTGGGCGACCCAGTACTTC. Translated: CASSQEPQGAWATQYF.

This clonotype turned up a few times. This chain links TRBV25-1 with TRBJ1-4; 8 bases fit TRBD1. V shed 1 base and J 7 bases; nucleotides not matched to a gene: 8. CDR3 length equals 16 residues. CDR1 is MGHDK, CDR2 SYGVNS, per germline. Written as DNA, the CDR3 is TGTGCCAGCAGTGAATCCCGGACAGGGAGAAGTGAAAAACTGTTTTTT. Amino acid sequence: CASSESRTGRSEKLFF. Full variable domain (rest looked up from reference TRBV25-1 and TRBJ1-4): EADIYQTPRYLVIGTGKKITLECSQTMGHDKMYWYQQDPGMELHLIHYSYGVNSTEKGDLSSESTVSRIRTEHFPLTLESARPSHTSQYLCASSESRTGRSEKLFFGSGTQLSVL.

V gene TRBV4-1 combines with J gene TRBJ1-6; D is ambiguous. This CDR3 is 16 amino acids long. From germline, CDR1 is MGHRA and CDR2 YSYEKL. Trimming stripped 1 base from V and 10 bases from J, with 17 bases between. CDR3 sequence: CASSQVGRSRESPLHF. The CDR3 bases are TGCGCCAGCAGCCAAGTTGGCAGGAGCCGAGAATCACCCCTCCACTTT.

This clonotype has ten or more counts. The rearrangement links TRBV12-3 or TRBV12-4 to TRBJ2-3; unclear D gene. This CDR3 comprises 14 residues. V lost 7 bases, J lost 4 bases, and 15 bases lay in between. CDR3 region: CASTHVGLADTQYF. CDR3 nucleotide sequence: TGTGCCAGCACCCATGTCGGGCTAGCAGATACGCAGTATTTT.

The chain joins TRBV7-9 to TRBJ2-5, with 11 bases matching TRBD2. The junction had 4 bases not matched to a gene; V was cut back by 4 bases and J by 0 bases. The V gene's germline CDR1 is SEHNR and CDR2 FQNEAQ (reference sequence). The CDR3 runs 16 residues. The CDR3 bases are TGTGCCAGCAGCTCCGGGACTAGCGGAGACCAAGAGACCCAGTACTTC. Its protein is CASSSGTSGDQETQYF.

V is TRBV18 and J is TRBJ2-1; 8 positions match TRBD1. From germline, CDR1 is KGHSH and CDR2 LQKENI. The V and J ends lost 6 bases and 6 bases, in that order; junction bases with no gene match: 7. This CDR3 spans 14 amino acids. The CDR3 DNA follows: TGTGCCAGCTCCCCCCAGGGGGCAGCCAATGAGCAGTTCTTC. The encoded protein is CASSPQGAANEQFF. The full variable domain, its missing parts supplied by reference TRBV18 and TRBJ2-1, is NAGVMQNPRHLVRRRGQEARLRCSPMKGHSHVYWYRQLPEEGLKFMVYLQKENIIDESGMPKERFSAEFPKEGPSILRIQQVVRGDSAAYFCASSPQGAANEQFFGPGTRLTVL.

The chain is built from TRBV12-3 or TRBV12-4 and TRBJ1-2; 7 nucleotides align to TRBD1. This CDR3 has 13 residues. V dropped 3 bases and J dropped 4; count of bases not matched to a gene: 2. CDR3 sequence reads: CASSFAGGYGYTF. In nucleotides, the CDR3 is TGTGCCAGCAGTTTCGCAGGGGGCTATGGCTACACCTTC.

This clonotype was detected many times. The V call is TRBV4-3, the J call TRBJ2-7; no definite D call. Looked up from germline, CDR1 is LGHNA and CDR2 is YSLEER. The V gene lost 0 bases and the J gene lost 2 bases, with 5 bases spanning the gap. The CDR3 consists of 13 residues. Written as DNA, the CDR3 is TGCGCCAGCAGCCAAGATCAAGCCTACGAGCAGTACTTC. Its protein product is CASSQDQAYEQYF.

The rearrangement uses TRBV4-1 and TRBJ2-3; TRBD2 is a possible D gene (7 bases). V was cut by 0 bases and J by 3 bases, with 10 bases left in between. The germline CDR1 and CDR2 sequences are MGHRA and YSYEKL. This CDR3 is built from 15 residues. CDR3 nucleotide sequence: TGCGCCAGCAGCCAAGAGGGGGGGCGGACAGATACGCAGTATTTT. Protein: CASSQEGGRTDTQYF.

This clonotype was detected only a few times. CDR3 coding DNA: TGTGCCAGCAGTTTGGCGGGGGGGCCAGAGACCCAGTACTTC. It codes for CASSLAGGPETQYF. The rearrangement links TRBV28 to TRBJ2-5; 9 bases agree with TRBD2. Losses at the gene ends were 3 bases for V and 4 bases for J; bases not matched to a gene: 3. Germline-derived CDR1 and CDR2 are MDHEN and SYDVKM. The CDR3 sequence is 14 residues long.

This clonotype was seen ten or more times. CDR3 region: CASSFGAAGPDTQYF. In DNA form, the CDR3 reads TGTGCCAGCAGTTTTGGAGCGGCGGGCCCAGATACGCAGTATTTT. The rearrangement links TRBV27 to TRBJ2-3, with D possibly matching TRBD2 (5 bases). The CDR3 is 15 residues long. The V gene's germline CDR1 is MNHEY and CDR2 SMNVEV (reference sequence). The germline V and J ends were trimmed by 3 bases and 4 bases, with 14 bases remaining between them.